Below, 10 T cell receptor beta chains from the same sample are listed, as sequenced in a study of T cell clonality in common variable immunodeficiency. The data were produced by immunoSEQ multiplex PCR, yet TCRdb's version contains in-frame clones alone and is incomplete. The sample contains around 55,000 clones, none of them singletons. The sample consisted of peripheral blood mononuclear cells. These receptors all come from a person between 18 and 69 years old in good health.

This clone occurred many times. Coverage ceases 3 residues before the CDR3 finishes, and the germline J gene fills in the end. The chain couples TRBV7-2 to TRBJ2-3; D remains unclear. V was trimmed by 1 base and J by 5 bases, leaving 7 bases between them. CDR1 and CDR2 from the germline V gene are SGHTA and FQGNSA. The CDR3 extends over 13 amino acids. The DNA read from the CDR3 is TGTGCCAGCAGCTTAGACATTTTAGATACG. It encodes CASSLDILDT. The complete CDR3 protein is CASSLDILDTQYF.

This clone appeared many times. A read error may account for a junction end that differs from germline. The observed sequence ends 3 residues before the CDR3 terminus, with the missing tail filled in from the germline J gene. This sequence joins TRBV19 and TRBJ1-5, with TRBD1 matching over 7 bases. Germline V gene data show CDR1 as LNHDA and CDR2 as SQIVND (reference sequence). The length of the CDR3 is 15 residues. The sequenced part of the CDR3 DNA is TGTGCCAGTAGGATAGGGGGCGGTAGCAATCAGCCC. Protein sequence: CASRIGGGSNQP. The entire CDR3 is CASRIGGGSNQPQHF. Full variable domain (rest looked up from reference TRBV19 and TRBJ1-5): DGGITQSPKYLFRKEGQNVTLSCEQNLNHDAMYWYRQDPGQGLRLIYYSQIVNDFQKGDIAEGYSVSREKKESFPLTVTSAQKNPTAFYLCASRIGGGSNQPQHFGDGTRLSIL.

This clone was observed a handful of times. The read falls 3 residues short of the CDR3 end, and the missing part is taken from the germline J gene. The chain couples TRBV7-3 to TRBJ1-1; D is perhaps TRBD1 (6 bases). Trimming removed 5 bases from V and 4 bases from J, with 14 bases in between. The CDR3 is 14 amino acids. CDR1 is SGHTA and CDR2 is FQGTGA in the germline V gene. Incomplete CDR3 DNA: TGTGCCAGCAGCCTTGGAGGGGGGGGCACTGAA. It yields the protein CASSLGGGGTE. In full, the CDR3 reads CASSLGGGGTEAFF.

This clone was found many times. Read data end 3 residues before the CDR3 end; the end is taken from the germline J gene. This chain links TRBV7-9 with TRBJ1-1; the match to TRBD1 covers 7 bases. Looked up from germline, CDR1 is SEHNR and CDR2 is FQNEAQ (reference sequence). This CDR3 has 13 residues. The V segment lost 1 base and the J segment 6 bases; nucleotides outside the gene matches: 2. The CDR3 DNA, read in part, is TGTGCCAGCAGCTTAGAGGGGGCAGCTGAA. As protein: CASSLEGAAE. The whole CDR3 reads CASSLEGAAEAFF.

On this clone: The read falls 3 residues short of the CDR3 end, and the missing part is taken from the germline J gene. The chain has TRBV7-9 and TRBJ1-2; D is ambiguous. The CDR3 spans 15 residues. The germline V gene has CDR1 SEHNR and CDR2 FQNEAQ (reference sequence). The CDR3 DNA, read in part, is TGTGCCAGCAGCTCAAGCGGTGACTCCTACAATGAC. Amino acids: CASSSSGDSYND. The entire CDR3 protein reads CASSSSGDSYNDYTF.

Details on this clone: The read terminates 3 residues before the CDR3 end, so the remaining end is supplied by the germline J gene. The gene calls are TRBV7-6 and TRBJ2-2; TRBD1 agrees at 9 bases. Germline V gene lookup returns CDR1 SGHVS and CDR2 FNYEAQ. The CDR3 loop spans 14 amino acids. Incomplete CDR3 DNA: TGTGCCAGCAGCTCGGGACAGGGAAATTCACCG. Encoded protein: CASSSGQGNSP. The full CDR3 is CASSSGQGNSPLFF.

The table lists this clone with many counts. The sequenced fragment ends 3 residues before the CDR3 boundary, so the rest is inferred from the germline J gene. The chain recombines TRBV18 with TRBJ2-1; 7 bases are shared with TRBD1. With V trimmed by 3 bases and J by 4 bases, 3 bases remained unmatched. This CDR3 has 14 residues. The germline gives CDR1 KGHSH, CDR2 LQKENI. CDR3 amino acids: CASSPTGLYNEQFF. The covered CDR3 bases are TGTGCCAGCTCACCGACAGGGCTGTACAATGAG. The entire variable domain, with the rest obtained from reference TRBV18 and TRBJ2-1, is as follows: NAGVMQNPRHLVRRRGQEARLRCSPMKGHSHVYWYRQLPEEGLKFMVYLQKENIIDESGMPKERFSAEFPKEGPSILRIQQVVRGDSAAYFCASSPTGLYNEQFFGPGTRLTVL.

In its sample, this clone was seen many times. Incomplete CDR3 DNA: TGTGCCAGCTCGCGGGACAGGGAGATCACCGGGGAG. It codes for CASSRDREITGE. The CDR3 as a whole reads CASSRDREITGELFF. The genes are TRBV18 and TRBJ2-2; 9 bases map to TRBD1. The CDR3 extends 3 residues past the end of the read, so its final part is completed from the germline J gene. The germline V gene encodes CDR1 KGHSH and CDR2 LQKENI. This CDR3 is built from 15 residues. V trimming: 6 bases; J trimming: 4 bases; junction bases outside the gene matches: 6.

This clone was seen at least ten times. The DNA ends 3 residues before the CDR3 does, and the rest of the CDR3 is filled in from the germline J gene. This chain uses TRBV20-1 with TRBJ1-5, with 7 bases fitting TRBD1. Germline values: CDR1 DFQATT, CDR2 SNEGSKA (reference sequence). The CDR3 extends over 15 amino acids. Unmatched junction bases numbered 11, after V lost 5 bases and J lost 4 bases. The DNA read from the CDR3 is TGCAGTGCTTCGAGGGGACAGAGCCAAAATCAGCCC. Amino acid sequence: CSASRGQSQNQP. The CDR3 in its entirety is CSASRGQSQNQPQHF.

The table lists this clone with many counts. The CDR3: CASSLDRVSTGELFF. The part of the CDR3 DNA that was read is TGCGCCAGCAGCTTGGACAGGGTTTCCACCGGGGAG. The chain couples TRBV5-1 to TRBJ2-2; D possibly corresponds to TRBD1 (6 bases). The read stops 3 residues short of the end of the CDR3; the missing end is completed from the germline J gene. The germline CDR1 and CDR2 sequences are SGHRS and YFSETQ. This CDR3 spans 15 amino acids. The ends were cut back, 0 bases at V and 4 bases at J, with 10 bases in the middle.